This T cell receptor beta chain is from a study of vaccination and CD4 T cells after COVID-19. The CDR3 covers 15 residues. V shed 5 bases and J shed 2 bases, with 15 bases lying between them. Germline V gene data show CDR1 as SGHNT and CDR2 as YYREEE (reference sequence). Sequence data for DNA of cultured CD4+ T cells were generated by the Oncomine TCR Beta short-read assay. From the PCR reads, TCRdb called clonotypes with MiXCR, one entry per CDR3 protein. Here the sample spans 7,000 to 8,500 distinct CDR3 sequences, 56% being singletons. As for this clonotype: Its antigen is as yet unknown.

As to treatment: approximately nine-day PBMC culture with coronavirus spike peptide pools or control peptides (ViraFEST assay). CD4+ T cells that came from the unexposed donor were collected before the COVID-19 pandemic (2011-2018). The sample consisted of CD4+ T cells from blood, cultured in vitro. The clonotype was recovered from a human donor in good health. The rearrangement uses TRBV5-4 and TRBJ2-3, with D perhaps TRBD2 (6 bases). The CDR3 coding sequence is TGTGCCAGCAGACAGGAACTAGCTTTCACAGATACGCAGTATTTT. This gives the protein CASRQELAFTDTQYF.